This is a list of T cell receptor beta chains from one sample in a study of blood T cell repertoires in COVID-19. The method was immunoSEQ multiplex PCR; TCRdb's version includes in-frame clones alone and lacks a portion of them. Counted here are fewer than 45,000 clones, roughly four fifths occurring once; the ten biggest clones make up over 12%. Sample: peripheral blood. The receptors originated from a human donor in a cohort sampled during active COVID-19. The CDR3 runs from the conserved cysteine through the conserved F or W. A D gene is named only where the DNA matches it firmly. Size is stated for part of the rows, as once, few or many counts, or as a class when the clone is expanded.

V gene	clone size	J gene	D gene	CDR3 protein	CDR3 DNA
TRBV29-1	few	TRBJ2-2	-	CSVIQGGTGELFF	TGCAGCGTGATCCAGGGGGGCACCGGGGAGCTGTTTTTT
TRBV11-3	once	TRBJ2-1	TRBD2	CASSWGLAGEQFF	TGTGCCAGCAGCTGGGGACTAGCAGGTGAGCAGTTCTTC
TRBV5-4	-	TRBJ2-5	TRBD1	CASSSQTGGAETQYF	TGTGCCAGCAGCTCCCAGACAGGGGGCGCAGAGACCCAGTACTTC
TRBV3-1/TRBV3-2	few	TRBJ2-3	-	CASTAAESTDTQYF	TGTGCCAGCACCGCAGCGGAAAGCACAGATACGCAGTATTTT
TRBV4-1	-	TRBJ1-2	TRBD1	CASSPNRGSYGYTF	TGCGCCAGCAGCCCAAACAGGGGGTCCTATGGCTACACCTTC
TRBV5-1	few	TRBJ1-6	-	CASSRGAYNSPLHF	TGCGCCAGCAGCCGGGGAGCGTATAATTCACCCCTCCACTTT
TRBV19	-	TRBJ2-7	TRBD2	CASSITGLAGGYEQYF	TGTGCCAGTAGTATAACGGGTCTAGCGGGAGGCTACGAGCAGTACTTC
TRBV7-2	-	TRBJ2-7	-	CASSLVVGDYEQYF	TGTGCCAGCAGCTTAGTGGTAGGGGACTACGAGCAGTACTTC
TRBV11-3	-	TRBJ2-7	-	CASSLYGSYEQYF	TGTGCCAGCAGCTTATACGGGTCCTACGAGCAGTACTTC
TRBV4-2	-	TRBJ2-2	TRBD1	CASSQDQTGRAGELFF	TGTGCCAGCAGCCAAGATCAGACAGGGCGAGCCGGGGAGCTGTTTTTT
TRBV19	-	TRBJ2-1	-	CASSSRLAQHHNEQFF	TGTGCCAGTAGTTCGAGGTTAGCCCAGCACCACAATGAGCAGTTCTTC
TRBV28	once	TRBJ2-7	-	CASSEPGRGEQYF	TGTGCCAGCAGTGAGCCAGGGCGTGGGGAGCAGTACTTC
TRBV20-1	-	TRBJ1-2	TRBD1	CSASGQNGYTF	TGCAGTGCTTCGGGACAGAATGGCTACACCTTC
TRBV10-3	-	TRBJ2-1	TRBD1	CAISEFGTGFANEQFF	TGTGCCATCAGTGAATTCGGGACAGGGTTCGCCAATGAGCAGTTCTTC
TRBV10-3	-	TRBJ1-5	TRBD1	CAISESKGAGNQPQHF	TGTGCCATCAGTGAGTCGAAGGGGGCCGGGAATCAGCCCCAGCATTTT
TRBV19	-	TRBJ1-2	-	CASSPVGGHYGYTF	TGTGCCAGTAGCCCCGTCGGGGGGCACTATGGCTACACCTTC
TRBV7-8	-	TRBJ1-5	-	CASSSYRENQPQHF	TGTGCCAGCAGCTCATACAGGGAGAATCAGCCCCAGCATTTT
TRBV3-1/TRBV3-2	-	TRBJ2-7	TRBD2	CASSQSGLAGGTWYF	TGTGCCAGCAGCCAGTCGGGACTAGCGGGAGGTACCTGGTACTTC
TRBV5-1	-	TRBJ2-2	TRBD1	CASSFPDRGSGELFF	TGCGCCAGCAGCTTCCCCGACAGGGGATCCGGGGAGCTGTTTTTT